This T cell receptor (beta chain) was sequenced during a study of Ad26.COV2.S vaccination and SARS-CoV-2 variants (dated by TCRdb to about 2021). Study-wide context: Vaccine-arm donors came from COV1001, a multicentre, randomized, double-blind, placebo-controlled phase I-IIa trial of Ad26.COV2.S in healthy adults. Throughout the experiments and outcome assessment, investigators stayed blinded to trial group allocation. The TCR-sequenced set comprised approximately 32 samples: around 20 Ad26.COV2.S vaccine recipients, 5 placebo recipients and 8 SARS-CoV-2 convalescent individuals. Trial participants were randomized into five groups of five, in which low-dose or high-dose Ad26.COV2.S was given once or twice, or placebo was given on both occasions. Ad26.COV2.S was administered intramuscularly at 5 x 10^10 or 1 x 10^11 viral particles, either as a single shot or as two shots given 56 days apart. Sequencing of the TCRbeta repertoire served to evaluate the specificity and breadth of SARS-CoV-2-reactive T cell receptors following Ad26.COV2.S vaccination. Results the study describes overall, beyond this receptor: After vaccination, substantial breadth of spike-specific CD8+ and CD4+ T cell responses was reported. The study lacked the statistical power to compare responses across vaccine doses or regimens. According to the authors, total T cell responses may have been underestimated by the TCR breadth and depth analyses. Comparable non-spike TCR breadth was observed between vaccine and placebo recipients, consistent with only spike being contained in the vaccine. Higher spike-specific TCR breadth was observed in Ad26.COV2.S recipients than in placebo recipients (P = 0.0014).

Per the germline V gene, KGHSH is the CDR1 and LQKENI is the CDR2. Inclusive of the bounding cysteine and phenylalanine, the CDR3 is 14 residues long. CDR3 DNA only is kept here, 42 bases in frame from base 1. Clipping removes 3 bases from V and 6 bases from J, with 6 as the unmatched junction base count. The sample's treatment or condition label is to be understood as: some 19 received Ad26.COV2.S at low or high dose, single or two shots; about 5 received placebo; per-sample allocation not given. Repertoires of vaccine and placebo recipients were sequenced from samples collected on day 63 after the first injection. Cohort 1b enrolled about two dozen adults aged 18-55 years at a single site in Boston, USA, between 29 July and 7 August 2020. As a vaccine, Ad26.COV2.S was a replication-incompetent adenovirus type 26 vector that expressed a prefusion-stabilized SARS-CoV-2 spike protein derived from the original Wuhan strain.

Details on this clone: The antigen it binds to is not known. No qualities accompany the bases; no much larger clone lies one base away.

The immunoSEQ Assay was the method used to sequence TCRbeta CDR3 regions. After extraction, genomic DNA underwent amplification by bias-controlled multiplex PCR, followed by high-throughput sequencing. In the source study's methods: Collapsing and filtering of sequences were performed to quantify the absolute abundance of each unique TCRbeta CDR3 region. T cell fraction was estimated by normalization of TCRbeta template counts to usable DNA, with usable DNA being measured through amplification of reference genes present in all nucleated cells. Repertoire TCRs were annotated as SARS-CoV-2-specific by exact matching of V gene, CDR3 amino acid sequence and J gene to a known reactive TCR set. The reference SARS-CoV-2 TCR set was obtained from MIRA and was filtered for enrichment in COVID-19-positive ImmuneCODE repertoires, whereby public or cross-reactive TCRs were removed. Drawing on the MIRA antigens, annotated TCRs were analysed further at the level of specific ORF or position within ORF. Depth was the summed frequency of annotated unique rearrangements, while breadth was defined as annotated unique rearrangements over total unique productive rearrangements. TCR breadth was compared between groups using two-sided Wilcoxon rank-sum tests. Entries here come from immuneACCESS through TCRdb and include only in-frame sequences with V and J called. Some clones fail to appear in such tables; in the studies checked, an unresolved V gene covers under half of the shortfall, and the cause of the remainder is unknown. That table is the source of V, J and clone size, and D and trimming were worked out from the DNA. For this sample there are about 400,000 clones; about 91% appear just once. Together, the top ten hold around 1.8% of the sample.

This sample comprised peripheral blood, obtained in a trial of Ad26.COV2.S vaccine versus placebo. Recombination joined TRBV18 with TRBJ2-7; TRBD2 matches 9 bases in the middle. The source of this sequence is a person aged 18-65 years who received the Ad26.COV2.S COVID-19 vaccine or a placebo. CDR3 sequence: CASSPPREGGEQYF. The DNA reads TGTGCCAGCTCACCCCCGCGGGAGGGCGGCGAGCAGTACTTC.